The next 13 T cell receptor beta chains were all read from a single sample in a study of shared clonotypes between healthy human individuals. Only in-frame clones appear in the TCRdb table, and some are missing; sequencing was by immunoSEQ multiplex PCR. The sample lists 2 million to 2.5 million clones, approximately 90% occurring once. The source material was naive CD4+ T cells from PBMCs. Subset described: CD45RA+ positively selected. Receptors were obtained from a man aged 18 to 35 in good health. Some clones in this sample may be carry-over from other donors' samples.

This sequence joins TRBV27 and TRBJ2-1, with D tentatively TRBD2 (6 bases). V gave up 3 bases and J gave up 3 bases, with 12 bases separating them. The germline V gene has CDR1 MNHEY and CDR2 SMNVEV (reference sequence). The CDR3 covers 15 residues. CDR3 sequence: CASSFRTEGYNEQFF. The CDR3 DNA sequence: TGTGCCAGCAGTTTTCGGACGGAGGGCTACAATGAGCAGTTCTTC.

The V and J genes are TRBV10-3 and TRBJ1-2; possibly TRBD1 for D (6 bases). CDR1 and CDR2 (germline): ENHRY, SYGVKD. V shed 3 bases and J shed 2 bases, with 13 bases lying between them. The CDR3 loop spans 15 amino acids. The CDR3 region is CAISEGSGENYGYTF. The CDR3 nucleotides read TGTGCCATCAGTGAAGGGTCAGGGGAGAACTATGGCTACACCTTC.

This chain connects TRBV7-2 to TRBJ2-2; TRBD2 matches 8 bases. Germline CDR1 is SGHTA and CDR2 is FQGNSA. V dropped 5 bases and J dropped 6; count of bases not matched to a gene: 8. This CDR3 has 15 residues. The CDR3 reads CASSRSGTRAGELFF. The DNA of the CDR3 is TGTGCCAGCAGCCGCTCCGGGACTAGGGCCGGGGAGCTGTTTTTT.

The gene calls are TRBV30 and TRBJ2-6; TRBD1 matches at 7 bases. Germline CDR1 reads GTSNPN; CDR2 reads SVGIG (reference sequence). The V gene end was trimmed by 3 bases and the J gene end by 0 bases; junction bases not matched to a gene: 5. There are 16 residues in the CDR3. CDR3 in amino acids: CAWRGDRPSGANVLTF. Here the CDR3 DNA reads TGTGCCTGGAGGGGGGACAGACCCTCTGGGGCCAACGTCCTGACTTTC.

This chain connects TRBV10-3 to TRBJ2-1; 10 positions match TRBD2. The trim removed 4 bases at V and 9 bases at J, leaving 9 bases unmatched. The CDR3 totals 15 residues. Germline values: CDR1 ENHRY, CDR2 SYGVKD. The CDR3 bases are TGTGCCATCAGTGGACGGCTAGCGGGAGACATTGAGCAGTTCTTC. Its protein is CAISGRLAGDIEQFF.

The chain recombines TRBV7-9 with TRBJ2-1; D is unclear. Trimming pared 5 bases from V and 9 bases from J, leaving 5 bases between. CDR1 and CDR2 (germline): SEHNR, FQNEAQ (reference sequence). There are 10 residues in the CDR3. CDR3 sequence (DNA): TGTGCCAGCAGCATCCGTGAGCAGTTCTTC. This sequence encodes CASSIREQFF.

The CDR3 here is CASSLGQGDGETQYF. CDR3 sequence (DNA): TGTGCCAGCAGCTTGGGACAGGGTGACGGAGAGACCCAGTACTTC. This rearrangement joins TRBV5-8 to TRBJ2-5, with TRBD1 matching 7 bases. Unmatched junction bases numbered 6, after V lost 0 bases and J lost 4 bases. The CDR3 has 15 amino acids. Germline assignment: CDR1 SGHTS and CDR2 YDEGEE.

V gene TRBV18 combines with J gene TRBJ2-7, with D unclear. Trimming left V 0 bases short and J 2 bases short, with 14 bases between. This CDR3 has 16 amino acids. Germline V gives CDR1 KGHSH, CDR2 LQKENI. CDR3 nucleotides: TGTGCCAGCTCACCACCCCAGAGAATGATAGCCTACGAGCAGTACTTC. The encoded protein is CASSPPQRMIAYEQYF.

The chain couples TRBV28 to TRBJ2-4; D is ambiguous. The germline V gene encodes CDR1 MDHEN and CDR2 SYDVKM. The CDR3 extends over 14 amino acids. Trimming removed 8 bases from V and 6 bases from J, with 17 bases in between. CDR3 residues: CASQEEPLGNIQYF. The CDR3 coding sequence is TGTGCCAGCCAGGAAGAACCTCTTGGAAACATTCAGTACTTC.

V usage is TRBV27 and J usage is TRBJ2-7; 12 positions agree with TRBD2. The length of the CDR3 is 18 residues. Germline V gene lookup returns CDR1 MNHEY and CDR2 SMNVEV (reference sequence). V was pared by 0 bases and J by 4 bases, with 10 bases of the junction left unmatched. The CDR3 here is CASSLSVPGLAGFYEQYF. In nucleotides, the CDR3 is TGTGCCAGCAGTTTATCGGTTCCGGGACTAGCGGGCTTTTACGAGCAGTACTTC.

This chain links TRBV4-2 with TRBJ2-5; 12 bases map to TRBD1. Trimming removed 0 bases from V and 5 bases from J; junction bases left unmatched: 4. The germline V gene encodes CDR1 LGHNA and CDR2 YNFKEQ. The CDR3 has 16 amino acids. The CDR3 here is CASSQEGTGGAETQYF. DNA for the CDR3: TGTGCCAGCAGCCAAGAAGGGACAGGGGGCGCGGAGACCCAGTACTTC.

The chain recombines TRBV10-2 with TRBJ1-6; the match to TRBD1 covers 7 bases. Unmatched junction bases numbered 7, after V lost 4 bases and J lost 10 bases. The CDR3 is 14 residues long. Germline lookup yields CDR1 WSHSY and CDR2 SAAADI. This CDR3 reads CASSVGRGESPLHF. The CDR3 DNA reads TGCGCCAGCAGTGTCGGCAGGGGGGAGTCACCCCTCCACTTT.

The chain uses TRBV2 and TRBJ2-7; TRBD2 agrees at 12 bases. CDR3 length: 17 amino acids. The trim removed 5 bases at V and 4 bases at J, leaving 12 bases unmatched. CDR1 is SNHLY and CDR2 is FYNNEI in the germline V gene. This chain's CDR3 is CASSYQLRLAGDYEQYF. The CDR3 DNA sequence: TGTGCCAGCAGTTACCAACTGAGACTAGCGGGGGATTACGAGCAGTACTTC.